This is a list of T cell receptor beta chains from one sample in a study of post-analysis software for immune sequencing data. TCRdb re-called the PCR reads through MiXCR, storing one row per CDR3 protein. The sample records 400,000 to 500,000 distinct CDR3 sequences, over 30% being singletons. Material: blood. These receptors all stem from a girl aged 2-10 years with multiple sclerosis. The CDR3 runs from the conserved cysteine through the conserved F or W. The D gene is left open where the match is weak. Part of the rows lack a size; the others show once, few, many or a class for expanded clones.

few | TRBJ1-2 | NA | TRBV12-3/TRBV12-4 | TGTGCCAGCAGTCTAAGTTCCGGGACGCCTGGCTATGGCTACACCTTC | CASSLSSGTPGYGYTF
few | TRBJ2-7 | NA | TRBV29-1 | TGCAGCGTTGAAGTGGCAGGCAGCCATACCTACGAGCAGTACTTC | CSVEVAGSHTYEQYF
NA | TRBJ2-5 | NA | TRBV10-3 | TGTGCCATCAGTGAAGGACAGCAAGAGACCCAGTACTTC | CAISEGQQETQYF
few | TRBJ2-1 | TRBD2 | TRBV24-1 | TGTGCCACTCGGACTAGCGGGAGCCACAATGAGCAGTTCTTC | CATRTSGSHNEQFF
NA | TRBJ2-7 | TRBD2 | TRBV12-3/TRBV12-4 | TGTGCCAGCAGCCCTCTAGCGGGAGGGCCCTACGAGGAGTACTTC | CASSPLAGGPYEEYF
few | TRBJ2-5 | TRBD1 | TRBV7-9 | TGTGCCAGCAGCTTAGAGGGACAGGGGCAACAAGAGACCCAGTACTTC | CASSLEGQGQQETQYF
NA | TRBJ2-7 | TRBD2 | TRBV6-2/TRBV6-3 | TGTGCCAGCAGTGAGGGACTAGCGAAAATGTACGAGCAGTACTTC | CASSEGLAKMYEQYF
NA | TRBJ1-2 | NA | TRBV21-1 | TGTGCCAGCAGCAAAGTTTATAGGGGACAATTGCGAGGCTACACCTTC | CASSKVYRGQLRGYTF
few | TRBJ2-3 | NA | TRBV28 | TGTGCCAGCAGTTTATCAGGACAGACTACGCAGTATTTT | CASSLSGQTTQYF
few | TRBJ1-6 | TRBD1 | TRBV7-2 | TGTGCCAGCAGCCCGGACAGGGGGAATAATTCACCCCTCCACTTT | CASSPDRGNNSPLHF
NA | TRBJ2-7 | NA | TRBV4-1 | TGCGCCAGCAGCCATATAGAGGGCGGGTACGAGCAGTACTTC | CASSHIEGGYEQYF
NA | TRBJ2-1 | TRBD1 | TRBV7-3 | TGTGCCAGCAGCGAGGGACAGCCTCATGGCAATGAGCAGTTCTTC | CASSEGQPHGNEQFF
NA | TRBJ2-3 | NA | TRBV9 | TGTGCCAGCAGCGTGGGGCAGACTCGCACAGATACGCAGTATTTT | CASSVGQTRTDTQYF
NA | TRBJ1-6 | NA | TRBV7-9 | TGTGCCAGCATCAATTCAGGGGTCGATTCACCCCTCCACTTT | CASINSGVDSPLHF
many | TRBJ1-2 | TRBD1 | TRBV5-5 | TGTGCCAGCAGCTCCTCGACAGGGGGAGGTAGTGGGAACTATGGCTACACCTTC | CASSSSTGGGSGNYGYTF
NA | TRBJ2-1 | NA | TRBV29-1 | TGCAGCGTTGAGTTGCGATTCAATGAGCAGTTCTTC | CSVELRFNEQFF
few | TRBJ2-1 | NA | TRBV7-2 | TGTGCCAGCAGCTCCGGGATCCTCTCCTACAATGAGCAGTTCTTC | CASSSGILSYNEQFF
NA | TRBJ2-4 | TRBD2 | TRBV27 | TGTGCCAGCAGTTTATCGTCTAGCGGGAGATACATTCAGTACTTC | CASSLSSSGRYIQYF